The rows below give T cell receptor beta chains drawn from one sample of a study of T cell responses to AZD1222 COVID-19 vaccine. Sequencing was performed with immunoSEQ multiplex PCR; in TCRdb, only in-frame clones are kept and a portion is missing. This table holds approximately 140,000 clones, approximately 90% found once. The sequences come from peripheral blood, collected on day 0 of AZD1222 vaccination. Receptors were obtained from an adult in good health. Both conserved end residues are part of each CDR3. A D gene is named only where the DNA matches it firmly. Rows may omit the clone size; those that give it use once, few, many or a size class.

V gene	D gene	clone size	J gene	CDR3 protein	CDR3 DNA
TRBV19	TRBD1	NA	TRBJ1-2	CASSIVATGAGDYGYTF	TGTGCCAGTAGTATAGTCGCGACAGGGGCAGGTGACTATGGCTACACCTTC
TRBV12-3/TRBV12-4	NA	NA	TRBJ1-4	CASSLGQSEKLFF	TGTGCCAGCAGTCTAGGACAGAGCGAAAAACTGTTTTTT
TRBV11-3	NA	NA	TRBJ2-4	CASSLGGDKNIQYF	TGTGCCAGCAGCTTAGGAGGGGACAAAAACATTCAGTACTTC
TRBV7-8	NA	once	TRBJ2-7	CASSLRRGHSYEQYF	TGTGCCAGCAGCTTAAGGAGGGGCCACTCCTACGAGCAGTACTTC
TRBV6-5	NA	NA	TRBJ1-5	CASSYRGGNQPQHF	TGTGCCAGCAGTTACAGGGGAGGCAATCAGCCCCAGCATTTT
TRBV11-2	TRBD1	NA	TRBJ1-2	CASSGRDRGSYGYTF	TGTGCCAGCAGTGGCCGGGACAGGGGCTCCTATGGCTACACCTTC
TRBV4-3	TRBD2	once	TRBJ2-2	CASSQLWGGRASGELFF	TGCGCCAGCAGCCAATTATGGGGCGGGAGGGCCTCCGGGGAGCTGTTTTTT
TRBV11-2	TRBD1	once	TRBJ1-2	CASSPGTGYGYTF	TGTGCCAGCAGCCCCGGGACAGGGTATGGCTACACCTTC
TRBV9	NA	NA	TRBJ2-7	CASSAHERLPYEQYF	TGTGCCAGCAGCGCCCATGAACGACTGCCATACGAGCAGTACTTC
TRBV29-1	NA	NA	TRBJ2-6	CSVITASSGANVLTF	TGCAGCGTCATAACAGCGTCCTCTGGGGCCAACGTCCTGACTTTC
TRBV19	NA	NA	TRBJ1-6	CASSIDPSGGLLTPTGPLHF	TGTGCCAGTAGTATAGATCCCTCGGGGGGGCTATTAACCCCAACGGGACCCCTCCACTTT
TRBV10-3	NA	once	TRBJ2-7	CAIRVASIGSYEQYF	TGTGCCATCAGGGTTGCTTCGATCGGCTCCTACGAGCAGTACTTC
TRBV5-8	NA	NA	TRBJ1-1	CASSPIRHTEAFF	TGTGCCAGCAGCCCCATTAGGCACACTGAAGCTTTCTTT
TRBV28	NA	NA	TRBJ1-4	CASTRGGIVRTNEKLFF	TGTGCCAGCACCCGGGGGGGGATAGTCAGAACTAATGAAAAACTGTTTTTT
TRBV9	NA	NA	TRBJ2-5	CASSVAGGSQYF	TGTGCCAGCAGCGTAGCAGGCGGGTCCCAGTACTTC
TRBV30	NA	NA	TRBJ1-6	CAWSVDWNSPLHF	TGTGCCTGGAGTGTCGACTGGAATTCACCCCTCCACTTT
TRBV11-2	NA	NA	TRBJ1-3	CASSRAGTSGNTIYF	TGTGCCAGCAGCAGGGCTGGGACCTCTGGAAACACCATATATTTT
TRBV29-1	TRBD2	NA	TRBJ2-2	CSAGGTGELFF	TGCAGCGCCGGGGGGACCGGGGAGCTGTTTTTT
TRBV28	NA	NA	TRBJ2-5	CASTRDLETQYF	TGTGCCAGCACTAGGGATTTGGAGACCCAGTACTTC
TRBV28	NA	NA	TRBJ1-1	CASSLWRQSNTEAFF	TGTGCCAGCAGTTTATGGAGGCAATCGAACACTGAAGCTTTCTTT
TRBV19	TRBD1	NA	TRBJ1-1	CASSPWTGLNTEAFF	TGTGCCAGTAGTCCGTGGACAGGCCTGAACACTGAAGCTTTCTTT
TRBV28	NA	once	TRBJ2-7	CASRSGMGEQYF	TGTGCCAGCAGGTCGGGAATGGGGGAGCAGTACTTC
TRBV30	NA	NA	TRBJ2-2	CAWSVGQGDTGELFF	TGTGCCTGGAGTGTAGGGCAGGGCGACACCGGGGAGCTGTTTTTT
TRBV4-3	TRBD2	NA	TRBJ2-1	CASSQDPLAGGRFEQFF	TGCGCCAGCAGCCAAGATCCCCTAGCGGGAGGGCGCTTTGAGCAGTTCTTC
TRBV15	NA	NA	TRBJ2-1	CATSRDNGLRGDEQFF	TGTGCCACCAGCAGAGACAATGGACTAAGGGGGGATGAGCAGTTCTTC
TRBV4-3	NA	NA	TRBJ2-7	CASSQDRVGDGYEQYF	TGCGCCAGCAGCCAAGATAGGGTGGGAGACGGGTACGAGCAGTACTTC
TRBV28	NA	NA	TRBJ2-1	CASSRRAEQFF	TGTGCCAGCAGTCGAAGGGCTGAGCAGTTCTTC
TRBV12-3/TRBV12-4	NA	few	TRBJ2-7	CASSPGRAYEQYF	TGTGCCAGCAGCCCGGGACGGGCCTACGAGCAGTACTTC
TRBV7-2	NA	NA	TRBJ1-1	CASILRGENTEAFF	TGTGCCAGCATCCTCAGGGGAGAGAACACTGAAGCTTTCTTT
TRBV5-1	NA	NA	TRBJ2-7	CASSAPGYEQYF	TGCGCCAGCAGCGCTCCGGGCTACGAGCAGTACTTC
TRBV7-8	TRBD2	NA	TRBJ2-7	CASRPRTSGVYSYEQYF	TGTGCCAGCAGACCCAGGACTAGCGGAGTATACTCCTACGAGCAGTACTTC
TRBV28	NA	NA	TRBJ1-5	CASTSHRDISNQPQHF	TGTGCCAGCACGAGCCACCGGGACATTAGCAATCAGCCCCAGCATTTT
TRBV3-1/TRBV3-2	NA	NA	TRBJ1-3	CASSQDPSSGNTIYF	TGTGCCAGCAGCCAGGATCCATCCTCTGGAAACACCATATATTTT
TRBV27	NA	NA	TRBJ1-5	CASSLSGGHQPQHF	TGTGCCAGCAGTTTATCGGGCGGACATCAGCCCCAGCATTTT
TRBV2	TRBD2	NA	TRBJ2-2	CASRVQREVNTGELFF	TGTGCCAGCAGGGTCCAGCGGGAGGTGAACACCGGGGAGCTGTTTTTT
TRBV27	NA	NA	TRBJ1-2	CASSSQRDTNYGYTF	TGTGCCAGCAGTTCGCAGAGGGACACCAACTATGGCTACACCTTC
TRBV9	NA	NA	TRBJ1-1	CASSSPLGGRLTEAFF	TGTGCCAGCAGCTCCCCTCTGGGGGGCCGACTCACTGAAGCTTTCTTT
TRBV9	TRBD2	NA	TRBJ2-1	CASSVPGLAGGEQFF	TGTGCCAGCAGCGTCCCGGGACTAGCGGGAGGGGAGCAGTTCTTC
TRBV28	NA	NA	TRBJ1-5	CASSPRWGAQPQHF	TGTGCCAGCAGTCCAAGGTGGGGGGCACAGCCCCAGCATTTT
TRBV5-1	NA	NA	TRBJ2-2	CASSWTVLNTGELFF	TGCGCCAGCAGCTGGACAGTTCTAAACACCGGGGAGCTGTTTTTT
TRBV2	NA	NA	TRBJ2-1	CASNGGLAASYNEQFF	TGTGCCAGCAATGGGGGGCTAGCGGCTTCCTACAATGAGCAGTTCTTC
TRBV6-2/TRBV6-3	TRBD2	NA	TRBJ2-1	CASSHISGVIYNEQFF	TGTGCCAGCAGTCATATTAGCGGGGTGATCTACAATGAGCAGTTCTTC
TRBV11-3	TRBD2	NA	TRBJ2-1	CASSFPWGGNDEQFF	TGTGCCAGCAGCTTTCCCTGGGGAGGGAACGATGAGCAGTTCTTC
TRBV30	NA	NA	TRBJ2-7	CAWSEGPLGYEQYF	TGTGCCTGGAGTGAGGGCCCCTTAGGCTACGAGCAGTACTTC
TRBV29-1	NA	NA	TRBJ2-7	CSAGGTASYEQYF	TGCAGCGCTGGCGGGACAGCCTCCTACGAGCAGTACTTC
TRBV6-1	TRBD1	NA	TRBJ2-3	CASSDGGQDTDTQYF	TGTGCCAGCAGTGACGGTGGACAGGACACAGATACGCAGTATTTT
TRBV4-1	TRBD1	NA	TRBJ2-7	CASSQPGQGSYEQYF	TGCGCCAGCAGCCAGCCGGGACAGGGCTCCTACGAGCAGTACTTC
TRBV7-2	NA	NA	TRBJ1-4	CASRLGGRGYWVEKLFF	TGTGCCAGCAGACTAGGAGGCCGGGGGTATTGGGTCGAAAAACTGTTTTTT
TRBV21-1	NA	NA	TRBJ2-1	CASSKGTSGSLNNEQFF	TGTGCCAGCAGCAAAGGGACTAGCGGGAGTCTGAATAATGAGCAGTTCTTC
TRBV10-3	NA	few	TRBJ1-2	CAISEGGNYGYTF	TGTGCCATCAGTGAGGGCGGAAACTATGGCTACACCTTC
TRBV27	TRBD1	NA	TRBJ2-6	CASSPRQGKFSGANVLTF	TGTGCCAGCAGTCCCCGACAGGGGAAGTTTTCTGGGGCCAACGTCCTGACTTTC
TRBV13	TRBD1	NA	TRBJ1-1	CASSKRYRGEVSTEAFF	TGTGCCAGCAGCAAACGATACAGGGGCGAAGTCAGCACTGAAGCTTTCTTT
TRBV28	NA	once	TRBJ1-2	CASSLPGGHYGYTF	TGTGCCAGCAGTTTACCCGGGGGCCACTATGGCTACACCTTC
TRBV25-1	NA	NA	TRBJ1-2	CASSEFSKAGYTF	TGTGCCAGCAGTGAATTTTCTAAAGCTGGCTACACCTTC
TRBV7-9	NA	NA	TRBJ1-4	CASSFNRADYEKLFF	TGTGCCAGCAGCTTCAACAGGGCCGATTATGAAAAACTGTTTTTT